The 27 T cell receptor beta chains below were found in one sample sequenced in a study of T cells in Graves' hyperthyroidism and ophthalmopathy. The investigators amplified TCR beta CDR3 regions from RNA transcripts. Initially, a first-round RT-PCR of the TCR CDR3 employed the HTBI primer set. TCRdb re-called the multiplex PCR reads with MiXCR, one entry per CDR3 protein. The table includes approximately 700,000 distinct CDR3 sequences, over 40% detected once. The specimen was peripheral blood or thyroid tissue (not recorded which). The source of these receptors is an adult man with Graves' disease, either hyperthyroidism or ophthalmopathy (not recorded which).

The rearrangement uses TRBV29-1 and TRBJ1-6; D gene ambiguous. Germline V gene data show CDR1 as SQVTM and CDR2 as ANQGSEA. The CDR3 runs 12 residues. Trimming took 8 bases from V and 7 from J, leaving 12 bases between them. The CDR3 here is CSRGSENSPLHF. The CDR3 DNA reads as TGCAGCCGCGGCAGCGAGAATTCACCCCTCCACTTT.

This clonotype was detected ten times or more. The chain carries TRBV24-1 and TRBJ1-1, with 11 positions matching TRBD1. Germline assignment: CDR1 KGHDR and CDR2 SFDVKD. This CDR3 is 13 amino acids long. V lost 8 bases and J lost 5; bases outside the gene matches: 3. CDR3 protein: CATKGQGATEAFF. The CDR3 DNA reads TGTGCCACCAAAGGACAGGGGGCAACTGAAGCTTTCTTT.

The chain combines TRBV9 with TRBJ1-1; D perhaps matches TRBD1 (5 bases). Per the germline V gene, CDR1 is SGDLS and CDR2 is YYNGEE. CDR3 size: 17 residues. V was shortened by 0 bases and J by 2 bases, with 17 bases between the two germline ends. Written as DNA, the CDR3 is TGTGCCAGCAGCGTAGGGCCGGGGGGAGTGGTCAACACTGAAGCTTTCTTT. Translated, it gives CASSVGPGGVVNTEAFF.

The chain joins TRBV24-1 to TRBJ2-1; weak D call: TRBD2 (6 bases). Trimming removed 5 bases at V and 6 bases at J, with 16 bases between. Germline CDR1 and CDR2: KGHDR and SFDVKD. This CDR3 region has 15 residues. The CDR3 spells CATSGGARNGNEQFF. CDR3 coding DNA: TGTGCCACCAGTGGCGGGGCCCGCAATGGCAATGAGCAGTTCTTC.

The chain employs TRBV6-5 and TRBJ1-2, with D perhaps matching TRBD1 (5 bases). The CDR3 contains 12 residues. V lost 8 bases, J lost 8 bases, and 15 bases lay in between. The germline CDR1 and CDR2 sequences are MNHEY and SVGAGI. The chain's CDR3 is CASVSDRSGYTF. The CDR3 nucleotides read TGTGCCAGCGTCTCAGACAGATCCGGCTACACCTTC.

This clonotype was observed a single time. The V call is TRBV10-3, the J call TRBJ2-7; 8 bases fit TRBD1. Trimming removed 5 bases from V and 1 base from J; junction bases left unmatched: 4. The germline V gene encodes CDR1 ENHRY and CDR2 SYGVKD. The CDR3 runs to 14 residues. The CDR3 protein is CAISRTGQSYEQYF. The DNA of the CDR3 is TGTGCCATCAGTCGGACAGGGCAATCCTACGAGCAGTACTTC.

This sequence joins TRBV29-1 and TRBJ1-1; 11 bases are a match to TRBD1. The CDR3 covers 12 residues. Germline values: CDR1 SQVTM, CDR2 ANQGSEA. V lost 6 bases to trimming and J lost 8 bases; unmatched junction nucleotides: 5. The DNA of the CDR3 is TGCAGCGTCGGACAGGGGGCTGGCGAAGCTTTCTTT. Encoded protein: CSVGQGAGEAFF.

As concerns this clonotype: No conserved phenylalanine or tryptophan is present at the end of the CDR3, so a read error is the likely explanation. The limits of the CDR3 on the DNA are not certain, so only TCRdb's listed CDR3 is given. V usage is TRBV7-9 and J usage is TRBJ1-3; the table's D call, TRBD1, was not checked against the DNA. Per the germline V gene, CDR1 is SEHNR and CDR2 is FQNEAQ (reference sequence). The CDR3 has 10 residues if both end residues are counted. The CDR3 sequence is CASSLRQGAA.

With regard to this clonotype: A much larger clone sits a single nucleotide away, making a read error possible. This sequence joins TRBV10-3 and TRBJ1-1; no clear D. This CDR3 is built from 12 residues. The germline V gene has CDR1 ENHRY and CDR2 SYGVKD. CDR3 in amino acids: CAIGDVNTEAFF. The CDR3 DNA follows: TGTGCCATCGGTGACGTTAACACTGAAGCTTTCTTT.

J is TRBJ1-2 and V is TRBV10-3; TRBD1 is a possible D gene (5 bases). CDR1 is ENHRY, CDR2 SYGVKD, per germline. The CDR3 spans 11 residues. Trimming removed 5 bases from V and 7 bases from J, with 8 bases in between. DNA of the CDR3: TGTGCCATCAGTACAGGAGGTGGCTACACCTTC. Translation gives CAISTGGGYTF.

This clonotype was observed at least ten times. The chain joins TRBV2 to TRBJ1-6; D is ambiguous. With 3 bases removed from V and 7 bases from J, the gap between germline ends came to 10 bases. CDR1 and CDR2 (germline): SNHLY, FYNNEI. The CDR3 loop spans 14 amino acids. CDR3 protein: CASSEGRRNSPLHF. CDR3 in DNA: TGTGCCAGCAGTGAGGGAAGGAGGAATTCACCCCTCCACTTT.

A remark on this clonotype: As the CDR3 is not closed by the conserved phenylalanine or tryptophan, this likely results from a read error. The chain employs TRBV20-1 and TRBJ2-7; 10 bases match TRBD2. Per germline, CDR1 DFQATT and CDR2 SNEGSKA (reference sequence). V dropped 4 bases and J dropped 2; count of bases not matched to a gene: 8. CDR3 length: 15 amino acids. The CDR3 DNA reads as TGCAGTGCTATCCCCGGACTAGCGGAAACCTACGAGCAGTACCTC. Its translation: CSAIPGLAETYEQYL.

This clonotype was observed many times. The V gene is TRBV9, the J gene TRBJ1-6; D possibly corresponds to TRBD1 (5 bases). Looked up from germline, CDR1 is SGDLS and CDR2 is YYNGEE. This CDR3 has 14 amino acids. With 2 bases removed from V and 6 bases from J, the gap between germline ends came to 9 bases. The CDR3 coding sequence is TGTGCCAGCAGCGTTCTGCAGGGTAATTCACCCCTCCACTTT. Its translation: CASSVLQGNSPLHF.

In the case of this clonotype: Relative to the germline gene, one junction end is altered; a read error may explain this. The chain links TRBV12-3 or TRBV12-4 to TRBJ1-2; D might be TRBD1 (5 bases). The CDR3 consists of 13 residues. The chain's CDR3 is CAGSLGARYGYTF. CDR3 coding DNA: TGTGCCGGCAGTTTAGGGGCAAGGTATGGCTACACCTTC.

The gene calls are TRBV7-8 and TRBJ1-6, with 8 positions matching TRBD1. Germline V gene lookup returns CDR1 SGHVS and CDR2 FQNEAQ. The CDR3 is made up of 14 amino acids. V gave up 5 bases and J gave up 9 bases; unmatched junction bases: 6. CDR3 DNA: TGTGCCAGCAGCCTACGACAGGGGCCTTCACCCCTCCACTTT. As protein: CASSLRQGPSPLHF.

The chain links TRBV20-1 to TRBJ2-7; 7 bases are a match to TRBD1. The CDR3 spans 15 residues. Trimming removed 0 bases from V and 4 bases from J; junction bases left unmatched: 9. The germline V gene encodes CDR1 DFQATT and CDR2 SNEGSKA (reference sequence). The CDR3 reads CSARDPDRDLYEQYF. Written as DNA, the CDR3 is TGCAGTGCTAGAGACCCAGACAGGGACCTATACGAGCAGTACTTC.

The chain uses TRBV6-1 and TRBJ1-3; D uncertain. The germline V gene has CDR1 MNHNS and CDR2 SASEGT. V lost 6 bases to trimming and J lost 0 bases, with 15 bases between them. The CDR3 has 16 amino acids. In DNA form, the CDR3 reads TGTGCCAGCAGGTCCCCTCCGGACCCCTCTGGAAACACCATATATTTT. Protein product: CASRSPPDPSGNTIYF.

The CDR3 protein is CASSLGQGSVEAFF. As DNA, the CDR3 is TGTGCCAGCAGCTTAGGTCAGGGTTCTGTTGAAGCTTTCTTT. V and J are TRBV2 and TRBJ1-1; the D gene is possibly TRBD1 (5 bases). This CDR3 is 14 amino acids long. Germline CDR1 is SNHLY and CDR2 is FYNNEI. The V gene lost 6 bases and the J gene lost 7 bases, with 18 bases spanning the gap.

About this clonotype: A much larger clone differs by one base, so this may be a read error. V is TRBV19 and J is TRBJ1-6; 7 bases match TRBD1. The CDR3 contains 13 residues. The trim removed 5 bases at V and 8 bases at J, leaving 3 bases unmatched. Germline V gene sequence: CDR1 LNHDA, CDR2 SQIVND (reference sequence). The CDR3 nucleotides read TGTGCCAGTAGTGACGGGACAGATTCACCCCTCCACTTT. Translating gives CASSDGTDSPLHF.

This clonotype occurred a few times. The chain combines TRBV6-5 with TRBJ2-5; TRBD1 is a possible D gene (7 bases). Germline V CDR1 and CDR2: MNHEY, SVGAGI. The CDR3 is 13 residues long. Trimming shortened V by 7 bases and J by 2 bases, and 11 bases separated the two germline ends. CDR3 protein: CASTRGVQETQYF. Written as DNA, the CDR3 is TGTGCCAGCACCAGGGGGGTTCAAGAGACCCAGTACTTC.

The sample holds many counts of this clonotype. The gene calls are TRBV19 and TRBJ1-6, with TRBD1 matching over 8 bases. The CDR3 sequence is 15 residues long. The germline gives CDR1 LNHDA, CDR2 SQIVND (reference sequence). Unmatched junction bases numbered 4, after V lost 6 bases and J lost 3 bases. The CDR3 here is CASRGQAHYNSPLHF. The CDR3 nucleotides read TGTGCCAGTAGGGGACAGGCGCACTATAATTCACCCCTCCACTTT.

V is TRBV25-1 and J is TRBJ1-1; weak D call: TRBD1 (6 bases). Germline-derived CDR1 and CDR2 are MGHDK and SYGVNS. Trimming took 11 bases from V and 5 from J, leaving 15 bases between them. The CDR3 length is 12 residues. The CDR3 nucleotides read TGTGCCTGGACAACAGGGTGGACTGAAGCTTTCTTT. Protein: CAWTTGWTEAFF.

V usage is TRBV20-1 and J usage is TRBJ2-2; tentatively, D is TRBD1 (5 bases). The CDR3 loop spans 13 amino acids. Germline lookup yields CDR1 DFQATT and CDR2 SNEGSKA (reference sequence). With 1 base removed from V and 6 bases from J, the gap between germline ends came to 9 bases. CDR3 DNA sequence: TGCAGTGCTAGAGGTGGGGCGCCCGGGGAGCTGTTTTTT. This sequence encodes CSARGGAPGELFF.

A few counts support this clonotype. V is TRBV5-1 and J is TRBJ2-6; possibly TRBD2 for D (6 bases). The germline V gene encodes CDR1 SGHRS and CDR2 YFSETQ. V was clipped by 4 bases and J by 0 bases, with 17 bases between them. The CDR3 extends over 18 amino acids. The CDR3 DNA is TGCGCCAGCAGCCAAGACCCCGGCGGGGACTCTGGGGCCAACGTCCTGACTTTC. Translating it yields CASSQDPGGDSGANVLTF.

The table lists this clonotype with many counts. The chain uses TRBV7-8 and TRBJ1-6; possibly TRBD1 for D (5 bases). In germline, CDR1 is SGHVS, CDR2 FQNEAQ. V was trimmed by 0 bases and J by 10 bases, leaving 10 bases between them. The CDR3 loop spans 14 amino acids. CDR3 region: CASSLAQGISPLHF. The CDR3 DNA sequence: TGTGCCAGCAGCTTAGCGCAGGGAATATCACCCCTCCACTTT.

This clonotype was found many times. This chain connects TRBV7-2 to TRBJ1-2, with D possibly matching TRBD1 (5 bases). CDR3 size: 14 residues. The germline V and J ends were trimmed by 3 bases and 0 bases, with 8 bases remaining between them. Germline V CDR1 and CDR2: SGHTA, FQGNSA. The chain's CDR3 is CASSLGQANYGYTF. The CDR3 region has the DNA TGTGCCAGCAGCTTGGGGCAGGCTAACTATGGCTACACCTTC.

The gene calls are TRBV20-1 and TRBJ1-1; possible D gene TRBD1, 6 bases. Germline V gene sequence: CDR1 DFQATT, CDR2 SNEGSKA (reference sequence). Trimming removed 5 bases from V and 5 bases from J, with 18 bases in between. There are 14 residues in the CDR3. The CDR3 bases are TGCAGTGCTTTAAGAACAGGGAGTAGGACTGAAGCTTTCTTT. Translated: CSALRTGSRTEAFF.